This T cell receptor beta chain was documented in a study of tumor and adjacent non-tumor tissue in lung cancer. Whole-study context: There were around 11 adenocarcinoma, a couple of squamous cell carcinoma and 1 small cell lung cancer cases. On average, productive TCRbeta reads reached about 4.17 million per sample.

This CDR3 spans 13 amino acids. Germline CDR1 SGHAT, CDR2 FQNNGV. On this clonotype: The antigen is unknown. The junction shows a germline mismatch at one end, possibly a read error.

This sample's RNA came from whole unsorted tissue. Between August and November 2014, newly diagnosed, chemotherapy-naive lung cancer patients underwent thoracic surgery in China. A modified ARM-PCR protocol with three rounds of nested PCR amplified TCRbeta. TCRdb reprocessed the multiplex PCR reads via MiXCR and lists one record per CDR3 protein. The profile shows around 140,000 distinct CDR3 sequences, approximately 66% of them singletons. Study-wide results and caveats: In normal lung, the top 100 clones were significantly more dominant than in tumor.

This sequence originates from a man in his 60s with small cell lung cancer. V gene TRBV11-2 combines with J gene TRBJ1-2; 8 nucleotides line up with TRBD1. Sequenced: lung tumor tissue. For the CDR3, the DNA is TGTGCCACCAGCTTAGACAGGGGCTATGGTTACACCTTC. Translation: CATSLDRGYGYTF.